This T cell receptor beta chain stems from a study of blood T cell repertoires in COVID-19. The wider study: Spain, Italy and the United States supplied samples that represented acute and convalescent COVID-19.

Using immunoSEQ multiplex PCR, the repertoire was profiled, and TCRdb retains in-frame clones only, with some absent. The table shows 450,000 or so clones, with about 90% occurring only once. Seattle participants joined during active infection and were tracked over time. V lost 4 bases and J 8 bases, leaving 14 bases between the germline ends. The CDR3 has 14 residues. Looked up from germline, CDR1 is SEHNR and CDR2 is FQNEAQ (reference sequence). The genes are TRBV7-9 and TRBJ2-2, with a weak D call TRBD2 (7 bases). This receptor was obtained from a man between 18 and 35 years old with COVID-19, enrolled during active disease. The sequenced material came from peripheral blood. Here the CDR3 reads CASSSPGGPGELFF. In DNA, the CDR3 is TGTGCCAGCAGCTCGCCGGGGGGCCCTGGGGAGCTGTTTTTT.